This passage covers 20 T cell receptor beta chains from one sample sequenced in a study of T cell repertoires in cytomegalovirus infection. One entry per CDR3 protein, called by TCRdb with MiXCR from the reads. The sample consists of about 920,000 distinct CDR3 sequences, 30% to 40% of them appearing once. Their cognate antigens are unknown. Sample: cultured CD8+ T cells from PBMCs, taken from culture after CMV antigen stimulation. The receptors derive from a human donor in good health (CMV status not recorded). Some clones in this sample may be carry-over from other donors' samples.

This clonotype was found a few times. The gene calls are TRBV25-1 and TRBJ1-5; D gene unclear. The CDR3 spans 14 residues. Germline V gives CDR1 MGHDK, CDR2 SYGVNS. The V end lost 1 base, the J end lost 2 bases, and 6 bases lay between the germline ends. CDR3 sequence: CASSEFGGNQPQHF. DNA for the CDR3: TGTGCCAGCAGTGAATTCGGGGGCAATCAGCCCCAGCATTTT.

The rearrangement links TRBV10-3 to TRBJ2-7, with a possible D match to TRBD1 (6 bases). Germline CDR1 reads ENHRY; CDR2 reads SYGVKD. This CDR3 region has 11 residues. The V end was cut by 5 bases, the J end by 7 bases, with 9 bases between. The CDR3 loop reads CAISTGQEQYV. The CDR3 region has the DNA TGTGCCATCAGTACCGGACAGGAGCAGTACGTC.

This clonotype was recorded at least ten times. The CDR3 DNA follows: TGTGCCAGCAGCTTGACTCCGAGAGCTTTCTTT. Protein product: CASSLTPRAFF. J is TRBJ1-1 and V is TRBV7-2, with D uncertain. V lost 3 bases, J lost 10 bases, and 9 bases lay in between. Germline V gene data show CDR1 as SGHTA and CDR2 as FQGNSA. CDR3 length equals 11 residues. Variable domain in full (rest from reference TRBV7-2 and TRBJ1-1): GAGVSQSPSNKVTEKGKDVELRCDPISGHTALYWYRQSLGQGLEFLIYFQGNSAPDKSGLPSDRFSAERTGGSVSTLTIQRTQQEDSAVYLCASSLTPRAFFGQGTRLTVV.

V is TRBV10-1 and J is TRBJ2-5; 8 bases align to TRBD1. The V gene end was trimmed by 3 bases and the J gene end by 4 bases; junction bases not matched to a gene: 4. CDR3 length: 14 amino acids. The germline CDR1 and CDR2 sequences are WNHNN and SYGVQD (reference sequence). The CDR3 coding sequence is TGCGCCAGCAGTGACAATACAGGGGGAGAGACCCAGTACTTC. The encoded protein is CASSDNTGGETQYF.

This clonotype was detected only a few times. The V and J genes are TRBV7-2 and TRBJ2-5; D is uncertain. Per germline, CDR1 SGHTA and CDR2 FQGNSA. Trimming removed 4 bases at V and 4 bases at J, with 13 bases between. This CDR3 is 14 amino acids long. The CDR3 reads CASSSEPGRETQYF. CDR3 coding DNA: TGTGCCAGCAGCTCCGAACCTGGGCGAGAGACCCAGTACTTC.

The chain combines TRBV27 with TRBJ2-1; maybe TRBD2 (7 bases). V shed 3 bases and J shed 8 bases, with 14 bases lying between them. This CDR3 has 14 residues. Per the germline V gene, CDR1 is MNHEY and CDR2 is SMNVEV (reference sequence). Written as DNA, the CDR3 is TGTGCCAGCAGTTTCGGGGGGCTCGTTTATGAGCAGTTCTTC. Translated, it gives CASSFGGLVYEQFF.

J is TRBJ1-3 and V is TRBV4-3; a weak D match, TRBD1 (5 bases). V was shortened by 1 base and J by 0 bases, with 10 bases between the two germline ends. Looked up from germline, CDR1 is LGHNA and CDR2 is YSLEER. The CDR3 has 16 residues. The CDR3, as DNA: TGCGCCAGCAGCCAAGCCGGGGCGAACTCTGGAAACACCATATATTTT. Translated: CASSQAGANSGNTIYF.

This clonotype was detected only a few times. This rearrangement joins TRBV6-1 to TRBJ2-5; D may be TRBD1 (6 bases). V was pared by 8 bases and J by 1 base, with 23 bases between. The CDR3 extends over 17 amino acids. CDR1 is MNHNS, CDR2 SASEGT, per germline. This chain's CDR3 is CASSGFWGTGRQETQYF. CDR3 nucleotides: TGTGCCAGCTCCGGGTTTTGGGGAACAGGGCGCCAAGAGACCCAGTACTTC.

In this sample, this clonotype turned up a few times. V usage is TRBV7-6 and J usage is TRBJ2-1, with TRBD2 identical over 8 bases. V shed 5 bases, J shed 10 bases, and the junction held 16 bases outside the gene matches. CDR3 length: 16 residues. In germline, CDR1 is SGHVS, CDR2 FNYEAQ. CDR3 sequence: CASSPTELALAGEQFF. CDR3 DNA: TGTGCCAGCAGCCCCACGGAGCTAGCTTTAGCGGGGGAGCAGTTCTTC. The full variable domain, in which reference TRBV7-6 and TRBJ2-1 provide the parts outside the CDR3, is GAGVSQSPRYKVTKRGQDVALRCDPISGHVSLYWYRQALGQGPEFLTYFNYEAQQDKSGLPNDRFSAERPEGSISTLTIQRTEQRDSAMYRCASSPTELALAGEQFFGPGTRLTVL.

This clonotype turned up a few times. In DNA form, the CDR3 reads TGTGCCAGCATGCCACAGGTGAACACTGAAGCTTTCTTT. Translated, it gives CASMPQVNTEAFF. This rearrangement joins TRBV12-3 or TRBV12-4 to TRBJ1-1, with D possibly TRBD1 on 5 matching bases. This CDR3 is built from 13 residues. The germline V and J ends were trimmed by 7 bases and 0 bases, with 9 bases remaining between them.

This clonotype was recorded a few times. The CDR3 DNA reads as TGTGCCAGCAGTGCTCGGCGGCAGGGCACTCTTGATCAGCCCCAGCATTTT. Its protein product is CASSARRQGTLDQPQHF. V and J are TRBV6-1 and TRBJ1-5; possibly TRBD1 for D (5 bases). CDR1 MNHNS and CDR2 SASEGT come from the germline V gene. Trimming shortened V by 4 bases and J by 5 bases, and 21 bases separated the two germline ends. The CDR3 is made up of 17 amino acids.

The chain recombines TRBV29-1 with TRBJ2-1, with D possibly being TRBD1 (5 bases). This CDR3 comprises 14 residues. Germline values: CDR1 SQVTM, CDR2 ANQGSEA. V lost 5 bases and J lost 6, with 17 bases in between. This CDR3 is CSVNTGRLGNEQFF. The CDR3 region has the DNA TGCAGCGTTAACACAGGCCGTCTAGGCAATGAGCAGTTCTTC.

This clonotype was counted ten times or more. CDR3 region: CASSSIQGISNQPQHF. CDR3 bases: TGTGCCAGCAGCTCCATCCAGGGGATTAGCAATCAGCCCCAGCATTTT. The chain employs TRBV7-3 and TRBJ1-5; maybe TRBD1 (6 bases). In germline, CDR1 is SGHTA, CDR2 FQGTGA. The CDR3 is 16 amino acids. V was clipped by 4 bases and J by 0 bases, with 13 bases between them.

This clonotype occurred a few times. The V and J genes are TRBV12-5 and TRBJ2-7; D remains ambiguous. This CDR3 is 13 amino acids long. Deletions cut 2 bases from V and 5 bases from J, with 10 bases between. Germline lookup yields CDR1 LGHNT and CDR2 FRNRAP. The CDR3 loop reads CASGLRPLDEQYF. As DNA, the CDR3 is TGTGCTAGTGGTTTGCGCCCCTTGGACGAGCAGTACTTC.

The chain uses TRBV7-3 and TRBJ2-3; D possibly uses TRBD1 or TRBD2 (6 bases each). Deletions cut 0 bases from V and 6 bases from J, with 10 bases between. The CDR3 sequence is 14 residues long. CDR1 is SGHTA and CDR2 is FQGTGA in the germline V gene. CDR3 loop: CASSLTGGDDTQYF. CDR3 coding DNA: TGTGCCAGCAGCTTAACGGGGGGCGACGATACGCAGTATTTT.

This rearrangement joins TRBV27 to TRBJ1-2; 7 bases fit TRBD1. This CDR3 comprises 16 residues. Germline V gene lookup returns CDR1 MNHEY and CDR2 SMNVEV (reference sequence). Trimming took 5 bases from V and 8 from J; bases not matched to a gene: 17. In nucleotides, the CDR3 is TGTGCCAGCAGTACTCTCCCAGGCCCCGGACAGGTCGGCTACACCTTC. It specifies CASSTLPGPGQVGYTF.

The V and J genes are TRBV20-1 and TRBJ1-5; TRBD1 matches 8 bases. The CDR3 totals 15 residues. The V segment lost 0 bases and the J segment 7 bases; nucleotides outside the gene matches: 8. The germline CDR1 and CDR2 sequences are DFQATT and SNEGSKA (reference sequence). CDR3 sequence: CSARDYLDRGQPQHF. Written as DNA, the CDR3 is TGCAGTGCTAGAGATTACCTCGACAGGGGCCAGCCCCAGCATTTT.

The chain recombines TRBV6-5 with TRBJ2-1; tentative D call: TRBD1 (6 bases). The CDR3 is made up of 13 amino acids. The germline V and J ends were trimmed by 6 bases and 3 bases, with 9 bases remaining between them. Germline V lookup: CDR1 MNHEY, CDR2 SVGAGI. The CDR3 DNA reads as TGTGCCAGCAGGGGGGCGAACTACAATGAGCAGTTCTTC. It yields the protein CASRGANYNEQFF.

V and J are TRBV20-1 and TRBJ1-1; D gene uncertain. The CDR3 sequence is 13 residues long. In germline, CDR1 is DFQATT, CDR2 SNEGSKA (reference sequence). Trimming took off 0 bases at V and 1 base at J, with 6 bases between the two ends. CDR3 in DNA: TGCAGTGCTAGAGATTGGGAGAACACTGAAGCTTTCTTT. It specifies CSARDWENTEAFF.

This clonotype was detected only once. Its ends do not fully match the called genes, so a read error is possible. This chain uses TRBV5-1 with TRBJ1-1; 7 positions match TRBD1. The CDR3 covers 17 residues. Germline loops: CDR1 SGHRS, CDR2 YFSETQ. The CDR3 DNA follows: TGCACCAGCAGCCCACCAAGACAGGGCCACTCCTCCACTGAAGCTTTCTTT. Protein product: CTSSPPRQGHSSTEAFF.